This T cell receptor beta chain was captured by sequencing in a study of monozygotic twins with inflammatory bowel disease. Overall study results and limits: With others, IBD patients shared fewer clonotypes than healthy twins did, especially with disease activity.

TCRdb reanalyzed the 5' RACE reads, giving one entry per CDR3 protein sequence and no DNA. The ten most abundant clones cover around 2% of a sample with about 330,000 distinct CDR3 sequences. Looked up from germline, CDR1 is SGHVS and CDR2 is FNYEAQ. The CDR3 has 14 residues. Worth noting for this clonotype: What it binds is unknown.

The chain uses TRBV7-6 and TRBJ2-5; TCRdb reports TRBD1, a call that lacks DNA to check it against. Material for sequencing was blood. This receptor was identified in a human donor with ulcerative colitis or Crohn's disease, or a healthy co-twin of an affected twin (not recorded which). CDR3 sequence reads: CASSKTGGKETQYF.